The next 25 T cell receptor beta chains were all read from a single sample in a study of early T cells in non-severe SARS-CoV-2 infection. TCRdb independently ran MiXCR on the 5' RACE reads; one entry per CDR3 protein. The sample holds roughly 29,000 distinct CDR3 sequences; roughly 4.5% are singletons and the top ten take about 6.5%. The sequencing input was whole blood. Receptors originate from an adult who was a healthcare worker with PCR-confirmed SARS-CoV-2 infection or an uninfected control (not recorded which).

This clonotype was recorded a few times. The chain combines TRBV3-2 with TRBJ1-6; no DNA check was done on the table's D call, TRBD1. TRBV3-2 counts as a pseudogene. The CDR3 is made up of 16 amino acids. CDR3 coding DNA: TGTGCCAGCAGCAACTCCGGGACAGGCTATAATTCACCCCTCCACTTT. Encoded protein: CASSNSGTGYNSPLHF.

This clonotype has more than one count but fewer than ten. The chain carries TRBV3-1 and TRBJ1-1; TRBD1 agrees at 10 bases. The junction had 4 bases not matched to a gene; V was cut back by 3 bases and J by 3 bases. Germline V gene lookup returns CDR1 LGHDT and CDR2 YNNKEL (reference sequence). The CDR3 has 15 amino acids. CDR3 DNA: TGTGCCAGCAGCCAGGGGACAGGGGACGACACTGAAGCTTTCTTT. Translation: CASSQGTGDDTEAFF. The whole variable domain, filled in from reference TRBV3-1 and TRBJ1-1, reads DTAVSQTPKYLVTQMGNDKSIKCEQNLGHDTMYWYKQDSKKFLKIMFSYNNKELIINETVPNRFSPKSPDKAHLNLHINSLELGDSAVYFCASSQGTGDDTEAFFGQGTRLTVV.

This clonotype was counted at least ten times. The chain uses TRBV7-9 and TRBJ2-7; 7 bases map to TRBD2. The V gene end was trimmed by 4 bases and the J gene end by 2 bases; junction bases not matched to a gene: 8. Germline lookup yields CDR1 SEHNR and CDR2 FQNEAQ (reference sequence). The CDR3 is 15 residues long. CDR3 in DNA: TGTGCCAGCAGCTGGGAGGGCCCAGGAGCCTACGAGCAGTACTTC. Protein: CASSWEGPGAYEQYF.

This clonotype was seen many times. This chain links TRBV5-1 with TRBJ2-1, with 14 bases lining up with TRBD2. CDR3 length: 17 amino acids. The germline V gene encodes CDR1 SGHRS and CDR2 YFSETQ. With V trimmed by 3 bases and J by 0 bases, 2 bases remained unmatched. CDR3 protein: CASSWGLAGVSYNEQFF. The DNA for the CDR3 is TGCGCCAGCAGCTGGGGACTAGCGGGGGTCTCCTACAATGAGCAGTTCTTC.

This clonotype showed up many times. The chain recombines TRBV25-1 with TRBJ2-3; a possible D gene is TRBD1 (6 bases). This CDR3 is built from 14 residues. V was trimmed by 1 base and J by 3 bases, leaving 8 bases between them. CDR1 is MGHDK and CDR2 is SYGVNS in the germline V gene. The CDR3 DNA follows: TGTGCCAGCAGTGAATTAGGGGGAACAGATACGCAGTATTTT. Its protein is CASSELGGTDTQYF.

This clonotype has only one observation. The genes are TRBV28 and TRBJ2-4, with D maybe TRBD1 (5 bases). Germline V CDR1 and CDR2: MDHEN, SYDVKM. Trimming left V 7 bases short and J 4 bases short, with 20 bases between. The CDR3 has 16 amino acids. The CDR3 DNA follows: TGTGCCAGCACCCCCTTGGTTGGGGCAAAGAAAAACATTCAGTACTTC. Its translation: CASTPLVGAKKNIQYF.

This clonotype was detected ten times or more. The V and J genes are TRBV19 and TRBJ2-6; 9 positions agree with TRBD1. In germline, CDR1 is LNHDA, CDR2 SQIVND (reference sequence). The CDR3 runs 19 residues. J gave up 0 bases and V 1 base, and 7 bases lay outside the gene matches. CDR3 loop: CASSIAGQGMGSGANVLTF. CDR3 nucleotide sequence: TGTGCCAGTAGTATAGCCGGACAGGGGATGGGCTCTGGGGCCAACGTCCTGACTTTC.

This clonotype was counted between two and nine times. This chain links TRBV7-3 with TRBJ2-2; 8 positions match TRBD2. V was pared by 5 bases and J by 4 bases, with 6 bases of the junction left unmatched. Germline lookup yields CDR1 SGHTA and CDR2 FQGTGA. This CDR3 contains 15 residues. The CDR3 reads CASSDAGGPTGELFF. Here the CDR3 DNA reads TGTGCCAGCAGCGACGCGGGGGGACCCACCGGGGAGCTGTTTTTT.

At least ten counts were recorded for this clonotype. The chain carries TRBV9 and TRBJ1-2; 10 bases are a match to TRBD1. This CDR3 is built from 15 residues. The trim removed 4 bases at V and 8 bases at J, leaving 11 bases unmatched. CDR1 and CDR2 (germline): SGDLS, YYNGEE. The CDR3 nucleotides read TGTGCCAGCAGCTTTCGGACAGGGGGAATGGACGGCTACACCTTC. Translation gives CASSFRTGGMDGYTF.

The sample holds many counts of this clonotype. The J gene is TRBJ2-3, the V gene TRBV6-4; 10 positions agree with TRBD2. Looked up from germline, CDR1 is MRHNA and CDR2 is SNTAGT. The CDR3 runs 16 residues. The V gene end was trimmed by 6 bases and the J gene end by 2 bases; junction bases not matched to a gene: 8. CDR3 loop: CASSSSSGGPTDTQYF. The DNA for the CDR3 is TGTGCCAGCAGCTCTTCTAGCGGGGGCCCCACAGATACGCAGTATTTT.

This clonotype has only a few counts. This may be a read error: a much more frequent sequence differs by one nucleotide. No conserved phenylalanine or tryptophan ends this CDR3, so it is likely a read error. The rearrangement joins TRBV28 to TRBJ2-5; D is perhaps TRBD2 (6 bases). V gave up 3 bases and J gave up 1 base, with 12 bases separating them. Germline CDR1 reads MDHEN; CDR2 reads SYDVKM. The CDR3 is 15 amino acids. CDR3 sequence: CASSFGSNSQETQYI. CDR3 DNA: TGTGCCAGCAGTTTCGGGAGTAATAGCCAAGAGACCCAGTACATC.

This clonotype was recorded many times. The V call is TRBV7-2, the J call TRBJ2-1; D gene uncertain. Germline loops: CDR1 SGHTA, CDR2 FQGNSA. Trimming left V 2 bases short and J 9 bases short, with 5 bases between. The CDR3 covers 11 residues. CDR3 residues: CASSLRGEQFF. The CDR3 nucleotides are TGTGCCAGCAGCTTAAGAGGTGAGCAGTTCTTC.

This clonotype occurred a few times. This chain connects TRBV29-1 to TRBJ2-7; 10 nucleotides match TRBD2. Germline values: CDR1 SQVTM, CDR2 ANQGSEA. The length of the CDR3 is 15 residues. J was trimmed by 5 bases and V by 4 bases; bases with no gene match: 11. The CDR3, as DNA: TGCAGCGTTGTATCTATAGCGGGGGGTAAGGACGAGCAGTACTTC. This codes for CSVVSIAGGKDEQYF.

V is TRBV7-6 and J is TRBJ2-1; D gene unclear. The CDR3 runs to 13 residues. The ends were cut back, 0 bases at V and 5 bases at J, with 5 bases in the middle. CDR1 SGHVS and CDR2 FNYEAQ come from the germline V gene. The chain's CDR3 is CASSLARNNEQFF. The CDR3 DNA reads as TGTGCCAGCAGCTTAGCCAGGAACAATGAGCAGTTCTTC. Full variable domain (rest looked up from reference TRBV7-6 and TRBJ2-1): GAGVSQSPRYKVTKRGQDVALRCDPISGHVSLYWYRQALGQGPEFLTYFNYEAQQDKSGLPNDRFSAERPEGSISTLTIQRTEQRDSAMYRCASSLARNNEQFFGPGTRLTVL.

The rearrangement links TRBV29-1 to TRBJ2-6; the D call may be TRBD1 or TRBD2 (5 bases each). V dropped 7 bases and J dropped 0 bases, with 22 bases sitting between them. Germline V gene data show CDR1 as SQVTM and CDR2 as ANQGSEA. The CDR3 has 18 amino acids. The CDR3 protein is CSALIRDGRSSGANVLTF. The CDR3, as DNA: TGCAGCGCACTCATCCGGGACGGACGATCCTCTGGGGCCAACGTCCTGACTTTC.

A few counts support this clonotype. The V and J genes are TRBV18 and TRBJ2-5; either TRBD1 or TRBD2 may fit D (5 bases each). With 2 bases removed from V and 2 bases from J, the gap between germline ends came to 15 bases. CDR3 length: 16 residues. CDR1 KGHSH and CDR2 LQKENI come from the germline V gene. The CDR3 spells CASSPIRGVHQETQYF. The CDR3 coding sequence is TGTGCCAGCTCACCAATCCGAGGGGTCCATCAAGAGACCCAGTACTTC.

V and J are TRBV6-1 and TRBJ1-2; TRBD1 agrees at 10 bases. Germline-derived CDR1 and CDR2 are MNHNS and SASEGT. Losses at the gene ends were 8 bases for V and 4 bases for J; bases not matched to a gene: 7. The CDR3 extends over 14 amino acids. CDR3 bases: TGTGCCAGCGAGACAGGACAGGGGGGCTATGGCTACACCTTC. This codes for CASETGQGGYGYTF.

This clonotype was seen ten or more times. The chain couples TRBV27 to TRBJ2-1; TRBD2 agrees at 10 bases. Germline V lookup: CDR1 MNHEY, CDR2 SMNVEV (reference sequence). The trim removed 10 bases at V and 8 bases at J, leaving 11 bases unmatched. The CDR3 covers 14 residues. The CDR3 sequence: CATKRTSGAHEQFF. CDR3 DNA sequence: TGTGCCACCAAACGGACTAGCGGAGCCCATGAGCAGTTCTTC.

This clonotype has at least ten counts. This chain connects TRBV29-1 to TRBJ2-3; D may be TRBD2 (6 bases). V lost 6 bases and J lost 0, with 13 bases in between. This CDR3 spans 14 amino acids. From germline, CDR1 is SQVTM and CDR2 ANQGSEA. The CDR3 protein is CSVGDFASTDTQYF. CDR3 DNA: TGCAGCGTGGGGGACTTCGCTAGCACAGATACGCAGTATTTT.

V and J are TRBV20-1 and TRBJ1-1; D not certain. The germline V gene encodes CDR1 DFQATT and CDR2 SNEGSKA (reference sequence). V was cut by 1 base and J by 3 bases, with 15 bases left in between. This CDR3 contains 15 residues. CDR3 residues: CSARGLSRSDTEAFF. DNA for the CDR3: TGCAGTGCTAGAGGCTTGAGCCGCAGCGACACTGAAGCTTTCTTT.

This clonotype was observed many times. The V call is TRBV7-3, the J call TRBJ1-1; the D is unclear. This CDR3 comprises 13 residues. Trimming took 6 bases from V and 3 from J, leaving 11 bases between them. The germline V gene encodes CDR1 SGHTA and CDR2 FQGTGA. CDR3 DNA sequence: TGTGCCAGCAGAGACCGCCCCTACACTGAAGCTTTCTTT. Translating it yields CASRDRPYTEAFF. The full variable domain, in which reference TRBV7-3 and TRBJ1-1 provide the parts outside the CDR3, is GAGVSQTPSNKVTEKGKYVELRCDPISGHTALYWYRQSLGQGPEFLIYFQGTGAADDSGLPNDRFFAVRPEGSVSTLKIQRTERGDSAVYLCASRDRPYTEAFFGQGTRLTVV.

This clonotype has only a few counts. CDR3 DNA sequence: TGTGCCAGCAGCGTCACGACTAGCGGGGGGGCGAAGACAGATACGCAGTATTTT. Protein: CASSVTTSGGAKTDTQYF. The chain couples TRBV9 to TRBJ2-3, with 14 positions matching TRBD2. The V gene's germline CDR1 is SGDLS and CDR2 YYNGEE. The CDR3 runs 18 residues. V gave up 2 bases and J gave up 3 bases; unmatched junction bases: 8.

This clonotype was counted at least ten times. V gene TRBV16 combines with J gene TRBJ1-3; D remains unclear. The CDR3 contains 16 residues. V was shortened by 2 bases and J by 0 bases, with 11 bases between the two germline ends. Germline loops: CDR1 KGHSY, CDR2 FQNENV. DNA of the CDR3: TGTGCCAGCAGCCAACGTCACAAGAGCTCTGGAAACACCATATATTTT. Translation: CASSQRHKSSGNTIYF.

In its sample, this clonotype was seen many times. The V and J genes are TRBV11-2 and TRBJ2-3; 7 bases fit TRBD2. The germline V gene has CDR1 SGHAT and CDR2 FQNNGV. V shed 7 bases, J shed 3 bases, and the junction held 7 bases outside the gene matches. This CDR3 has 14 residues. This chain's CDR3 is CASTGGGRTDTQYF. Written as DNA, the CDR3 is TGTGCCAGCACAGGCGGGGGACGAACAGATACGCAGTATTTT.

The chain uses TRBV12-3 or TRBV12-4 and TRBJ1-1, with a weak D call TRBD1 (6 bases). This CDR3 contains 17 residues. The ends were cut back, 7 bases at V and 2 bases at J, with 23 bases in the middle. CDR3 region: CASTQRGGRVRNTEAFF. CDR3 sequence (DNA): TGTGCCAGCACCCAAAGAGGGGGTCGGGTAAGAAACACTGAAGCTTTCTTT.